This entry describes one TCR beta chain. No antigen is known for it. At one end, the junction sequence differs from germline, possibly due to a read error. Sequencing used immunoSEQ multiplex PCR; TCRdb keeps in-frame clones, though not all of them. The sample has 70,000 to 95,000 clones, approximately 83% seen once; the top ten hold around 1.8%. These data originate in a study of OX40 agonist ivuxolimab in advanced cancers. About the study: While on treatment, patients had intravenous ivuxolimab at 0.01 to 10 mg/kg every 2 weeks. Broader study findings: Circulating CD4+ and CD8+ T cells showed clonal expansion by week 6 at 0.1 to 3.0 mg/kg. People who partly responded at 0.1-3.0 mg/kg had some of the least clonal expansion seen.

The CDR3 is 15 amino acids. The germline gives CDR1 SGHAT, CDR2 FQNNGV. This rearrangement joins TRBV11-2 to TRBJ2-7; the match to TRBD2 covers 9 bases. This TCR was sampled from an adult with an advanced solid tumor such as melanoma, head and neck, liver or kidney cancer. The source material was CD4+ or CD8+ T cells sorted from blood, sampled in a trial of the OX40 agonist ivuxolimab. CDR3 nucleotides: TGTGCCAGCACCTTACTAGCGGGCAGCTCCTACGAGCAGTACTTC. As protein: CASTLLAGSSYEQYF.